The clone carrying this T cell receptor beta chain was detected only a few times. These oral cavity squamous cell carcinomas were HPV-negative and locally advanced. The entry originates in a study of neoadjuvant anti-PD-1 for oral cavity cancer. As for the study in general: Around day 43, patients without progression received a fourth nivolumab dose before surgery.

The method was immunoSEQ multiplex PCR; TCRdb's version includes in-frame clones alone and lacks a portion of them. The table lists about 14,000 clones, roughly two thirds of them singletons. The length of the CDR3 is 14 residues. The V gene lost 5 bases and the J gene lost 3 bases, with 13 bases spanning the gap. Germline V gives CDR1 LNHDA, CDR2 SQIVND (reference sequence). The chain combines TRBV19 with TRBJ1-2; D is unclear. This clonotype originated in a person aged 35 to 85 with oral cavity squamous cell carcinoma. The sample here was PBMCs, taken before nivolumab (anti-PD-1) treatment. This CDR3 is CASSFGGRDYGYTF. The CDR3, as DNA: TGTGCCAGTAGTTTCGGCGGGCGAGACTATGGCTACACCTTC.